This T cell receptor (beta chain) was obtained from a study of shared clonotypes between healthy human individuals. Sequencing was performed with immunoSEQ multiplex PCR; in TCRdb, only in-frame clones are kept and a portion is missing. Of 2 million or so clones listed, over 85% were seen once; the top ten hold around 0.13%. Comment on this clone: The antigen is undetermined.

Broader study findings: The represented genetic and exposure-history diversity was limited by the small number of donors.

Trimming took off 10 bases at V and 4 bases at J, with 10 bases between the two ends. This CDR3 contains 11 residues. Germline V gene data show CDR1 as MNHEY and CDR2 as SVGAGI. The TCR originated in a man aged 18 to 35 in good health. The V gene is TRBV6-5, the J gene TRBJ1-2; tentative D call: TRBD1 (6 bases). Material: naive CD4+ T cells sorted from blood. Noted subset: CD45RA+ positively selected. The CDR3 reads CAIRGAYGYTF. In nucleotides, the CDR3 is TGTGCCATCCGGGGGGCCTATGGCTACACCTTC.